Listed below are T cell receptor beta chains from one sample, sequenced in a study of beta chain features in type 1 diabetes. Assay used: immunoSEQ multiplex PCR; TCRdb lists only in-frame clones, some missing. The table lists around 300,000 clones, around 7.8% of them singletons. Specimen: central memory CD4+ T cells from blood. The receptors were gathered from a young woman in good health. Both conserved end residues are trimmed from each CDR3. The order of the fields is CDR3 protein, J gene, V gene, CDR3 length.

ASSPGTGDQPQH TRBJ1-5 TRBV7-2 12
ASSGGGGNTEAF TRBJ1-1 TRBV5-4 12
ASSEGTYGNYGYT TRBJ1-2 TRBV9 13
ASSLGGGGYEQY TRBJ2-7 TRBV11-3 12
ASRFAGELF TRBJ2-2 TRBV27 9
ASSQARTSGSSADTQY TRBJ2-3 TRBV13 16
ASSPRFDQETQY TRBJ2-5 TRBV7-8 12
ASSPRLTNTEAF TRBJ1-1 TRBV9 12
ASSQDGPNTGELF TRBJ2-2 TRBV4-2 13
ASSVDLSYNEQF TRBJ2-1 TRBV9 12